The next 9 T cell receptor beta chains were all read from a single sample in a study of T cells in Graves' hyperthyroidism and ophthalmopathy. TCR beta CDR3 regions were amplified from RNA transcripts. With the HTBI primer set, the TCR CDR3 went through a first round of RT-PCR. TCRdb analysed the multiplex PCR reads with MiXCR anew, one entry per CDR3 protein. The repertoire holds 700,000 or so distinct CDR3 sequences, roughly 17% seen once, with around 8% in the top ten. Material: blood. The source is a man younger than 30 with Graves' hyperthyroidism.

The chain links TRBV19 to TRBJ2-3, with D uncertain. V was clipped by 3 bases and J by 2 bases, with 6 bases between them. From germline, CDR1 is LNHDA and CDR2 SQIVND (reference sequence). This CDR3 has 13 amino acids. The CDR3 spells CASSIRNTDTQYF. The CDR3 DNA follows: TGTGCCAGTAGTATCCGTAACACAGATACGCAGTATTTT.

This clonotype was seen many times. The junction differs from germline at one of its ends, possibly a read error. The chain uses TRBV3-1 and TRBJ1-1, with D possibly TRBD1 on 5 matching bases. This CDR3 comprises 15 residues. The germline V gene encodes CDR1 LGHDT and CDR2 YNNKEL (reference sequence). Here the CDR3 reads CASSQGTGVETEAFF. CDR3 in DNA: TGTGCCAGCAGTCAAGGGACCGGTGTTGAGACTGAAGCTTTCTTT.

In its sample, this clonotype was seen a few times. The chain recombines TRBV20-1 with TRBJ2-2; TRBD2 aligns across 9 bases. Germline lookup yields CDR1 DFQATT and CDR2 SNEGSKA (reference sequence). This CDR3 is 14 amino acids long. The V segment lost 2 bases and the J segment 3 bases; nucleotides outside the gene matches: 1. The CDR3 DNA is TGCAGTGCTAGACTAGCGGGGTACACCGGGGAGCTGTTTTTT. Residues: CSARLAGYTGELFF.

A few counts support this clonotype. The chain employs TRBV12-3 or TRBV12-4 and TRBJ2-2, with D possibly being TRBD2 (6 bases). The V and J ends lost 5 bases and 0 bases respectively, with 13 bases between them. This CDR3 is built from 16 residues. DNA for the CDR3: TGTGCCAGCAGTCCCCCCGCGGGACCGAACACCGGGGAGCTGTTTTTT. It specifies CASSPPAGPNTGELFF.

This clonotype was seen a handful of times. CDR3 nucleotides: TGTGCCAGCAGCCAAGATACTCGGGGGCGAGCCAACGAGCAGTACTTC. This gives the protein CASSQDTRGRANEQYF. The V and J genes are TRBV3-2 and TRBJ2-7; the table names TRBD1, a call not compared with the DNA. TRBV3-2 is noted as a pseudogene. CDR3 length equals 16 residues.

This clonotype was observed at least ten times. The genes are TRBV12-3 or TRBV12-4 and TRBJ1-1; the match to TRBD1 covers 7 bases. The CDR3 covers 15 residues. Unmatched junction bases numbered 5, after V lost 4 bases and J lost 0 bases. CDR3 coding DNA: TGTGCCAGCAGTTACTACAGGGGCATGAACACTGAAGCTTTCTTT. Amino acid sequence: CASSYYRGMNTEAFF.

The chain links TRBV20-1 to TRBJ2-7; D could derive from TRBD1 or TRBD2 (5 bases each). This CDR3 comprises 14 residues. Germline lookup yields CDR1 DFQATT and CDR2 SNEGSKA (reference sequence). The germline V and J ends were trimmed by 4 bases and 5 bases, with 18 bases remaining between them. Written as DNA, the CDR3 is TGCAGTGCTACCAATCGACTGGGGCGGGACGAGCAGTACTTC. Translating it yields CSATNRLGRDEQYF.

The rearrangement links TRBV27 to TRBJ1-2; D uncertain. Trimming removed 2 bases from V and 4 bases from J, with 8 bases in between. From germline, CDR1 is MNHEY and CDR2 SMNVEV (reference sequence). The CDR3 loop spans 13 amino acids. The CDR3 loop is CASSLGSTYGYTF. In nucleotides, the CDR3 is TGTGCCAGCAGTTTAGGTTCTACCTATGGCTACACCTTC.

Many counts were recorded for this clonotype. The chain employs TRBV25-1 and TRBJ2-3; 9 nucleotides match TRBD2. CDR1 is MGHDK and CDR2 is SYGVNS in the germline V gene. The CDR3 is 16 residues long. V was pared by 4 bases and J by 1 base, with 6 bases of the junction left unmatched. The CDR3 here is CASSVREGPRTDTQYF. The CDR3 DNA reads as TGTGCCAGCAGTGTGCGGGAGGGCCCTCGCACAGATACGCAGTATTTT.